The clone carrying this TCR beta chain was recorded a few times. Its antigen is currently unknown. This sample stems from a study of beta chain features in type 1 diabetes. This CDR3 has 14 amino acids. Germline values: CDR1 MNHEY, CDR2 SVGAGI. Trimming removed 10 bases from V and 6 bases from J; junction bases left unmatched: 6. Every isolated RNA sample was fully reverse transcribed, so sequencing captured expressed TCRB transcripts. TCRdb's copy holds only in-frame clones and misses some; the assay was immunoSEQ multiplex PCR. The sample yields 330,000 or so clones, around 15% seen once. General study points: Moderate yet significant TCRB CDR3 shortening was seen in Type 1 diabetes patients in all four CD4+ subsets. PCR might show a preference for shorter templates, equally across patients and controls. The study found that naive, central memory and Treg TCRB repertoires appeared more similar in patients than in healthy donors. Whether TCRB rearrangement is influenced by HLA type was left unresolved in this analysis.

This sequence was found in a man aged 25 to 40 in good health. The chain is built from TRBV6-5 and TRBJ2-1; 13 bases are shared with TRBD2. The sequencing input was central memory CD4+ T cells from blood. The DNA for the CDR3 is TGTGCCACTCCGGGACTAGCGGGGACCAATGAGCAGTTCTTC. Its translation is CATPGLAGTNEQFF.